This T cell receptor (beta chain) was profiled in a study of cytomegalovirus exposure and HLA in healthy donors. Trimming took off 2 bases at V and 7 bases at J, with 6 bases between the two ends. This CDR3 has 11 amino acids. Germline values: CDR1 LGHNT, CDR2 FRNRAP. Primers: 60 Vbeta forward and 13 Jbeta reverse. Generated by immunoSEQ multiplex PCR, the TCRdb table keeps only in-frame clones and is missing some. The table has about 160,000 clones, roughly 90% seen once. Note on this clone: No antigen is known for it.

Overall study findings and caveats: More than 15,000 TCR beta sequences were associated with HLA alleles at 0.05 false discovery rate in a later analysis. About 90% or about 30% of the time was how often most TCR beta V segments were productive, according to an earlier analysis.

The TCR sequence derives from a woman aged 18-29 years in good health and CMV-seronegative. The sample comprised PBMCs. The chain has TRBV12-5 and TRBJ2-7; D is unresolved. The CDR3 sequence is CASGLSSEQYF. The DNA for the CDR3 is TGTGCTAGTGGTTTGTCGTCTGAGCAGTACTTC.